These 11 T cell receptor beta chains were all obtained from the same sample, sequenced in a study of shared clonotypes between healthy human individuals. Libraries were prepared by immunoSEQ multiplex PCR; TCRdb keeps only in-frame clonotypes and omits some of them. Of 2,500,000 or so clones listed, 90% to 95% are singletons. Sequencing was done on a sample of naive CD4+ T cells from PBMCs. The subset here: CD45RA+ positively selected. All receptors derive from a man between 18 and 35 years old in good health. Some clones in this sample may be carry-over from other donors' samples.

The sample holds one count of this clone. The chain combines TRBV28 with TRBJ2-3; D is uncertain. The CDR3 totals 12 residues. CDR1 is MDHEN, CDR2 SYDVKM, per germline. The V end lost 5 bases, the J end lost 4 bases, and 7 bases lay between the germline ends. CDR3: CASSTRPDTQYF. CDR3 in DNA: TGTGCCAGCAGTACTCGCCCAGATACGCAGTATTTT.

The rearrangement joins TRBV7-9 to TRBJ1-4; 7 nucleotides line up with TRBD1. CDR1 is SEHNR, CDR2 FQNEAQ, per germline (reference sequence). The length of the CDR3 is 15 residues. V gave up 3 bases and J gave up 3 bases; unmatched junction bases: 4. The CDR3 region has the DNA TGTGCCAGCAGCTTTCCGGGACAGCCTAATGAAAAACTGTTTTTT. It codes for CASSFPGQPNEKLFF.

The sample holds one count of this clone. The chain joins TRBV5-4 to TRBJ1-3; possible D gene TRBD1, 5 bases. CDR1 and CDR2 (germline): SGHNT, YYREEE (reference sequence). The CDR3 runs to 15 residues. V was shortened by 0 bases and J by 3 bases, with 10 bases between the two germline ends. For the CDR3, the DNA is TGTGCCAGCAGCTTGGCGGGGGACGGTGGAAACACCATATATTTT. It is translated as CASSLAGDGGNTIYF.

This clone was seen a few times. The identical CDR3 is also encoded by other nucleotide sequences in the sample. The chain employs TRBV11-2 and TRBJ2-5; D is unclear. The CDR3 covers 11 residues. V dropped 3 bases and J dropped 1 base, with 0 bases sitting between them. CDR1 is SGHAT, CDR2 FQNNGV, per germline. Written as DNA, the CDR3 is TGTGCCAGCAGCTTCCAAGAGACCCAGTACTTC. Amino acid sequence: CASSFQETQYF.

This clone was seen only a few times. The chain links TRBV18 to TRBJ1-1; TRBD1 matches 9 bases. The CDR3 is 16 residues long. Germline CDR1 is KGHSH and CDR2 is LQKENI. The J segment lost 1 base and the V segment lost 1 base, leaving 4 bases of the junction unmatched. The DNA for the CDR3 is TGTGCCAGCTCACCACTGGCGGACAGGGGGAACACTGAAGCTTTCTTT. Its protein product is CASSPLADRGNTEAFF.

The rearrangement joins TRBV5-1 to TRBJ1-1; D remains unclear. V was pared by 2 bases and J by 3 bases, with 11 bases between. In germline, CDR1 is SGHRS, CDR2 YFSETQ. This CDR3 has 14 amino acids. The CDR3 protein is CASSLYGRDTEAFF. The CDR3 nucleotides read TGCGCCAGCAGCTTATACGGGCGGGACACTGAAGCTTTCTTT.

A word on this clone: Relative to the germline gene, one junction end is altered; a read error may explain this. The chain carries TRBV6-1 and TRBJ2-2; the D gene is possibly TRBD2 (5 bases). Germline V gives CDR1 MNHNS, CDR2 SASEGT. CDR3 length: 16 amino acids. DNA of the CDR3: TGTGCCAGCAGAGAAGCCCTAGCCGCGAACACCGGGGAGCTGTTTTTT. Its protein is CASREALAANTGELFF.

The chain couples TRBV2 to TRBJ2-1; 9 bases line up with TRBD2. The J segment lost 12 bases and the V segment lost 3 bases, leaving 9 bases of the junction unmatched. In germline, CDR1 is SNHLY, CDR2 FYNNEI. CDR3 size: 14 residues. CDR3 sequence: CASSDSGGMFGQFF. Here the CDR3 DNA reads TGTGCCAGCAGTGATAGCGGGGGCATGTTCGGGCAGTTCTTC.

V usage is TRBV2 and J usage is TRBJ2-7; TRBD2 matches 7 bases. After removal of 5 bases from V and 2 bases from J, the junction contained 3 bases not matched to a gene. The CDR3 spans 13 residues. Germline V gene data show CDR1 as SNHLY and CDR2 as FYNNEI. The DNA of the CDR3 is TGTGCCAGCAGTACTAGCGATACCTACGAGCAGTACTTC. Amino acids: CASSTSDTYEQYF.

The genes are TRBV28 and TRBJ2-7, with 9 bases lining up with TRBD2. CDR3 length: 15 residues. Trimming removed 6 bases from V and 5 bases from J; junction bases left unmatched: 11. The V gene's germline CDR1 is MDHEN and CDR2 SYDVKM. CDR3 sequence: CASSRTSGRKNEQYF. Written as DNA, the CDR3 is TGTGCCAGCAGCCGCACCAGCGGGAGGAAGAACGAGCAGTACTTC. Complete variable domain (other parts from reference TRBV28 and TRBJ2-7): DVKVTQSSRYLVKRTGEKVFLECVQDMDHENMFWYRQDPGLGLRLIYFSYDVKMKEKGDIPEGYSVSREKKERFSLILESASTNQTSMYLCASSRTSGRKNEQYFGPGTRLTVT.

V and J are TRBV5-1 and TRBJ1-1, with TRBD1 matching 7 bases. The CDR3 has 15 amino acids. V dropped 2 bases and J dropped 0; count of bases not matched to a gene: 4. Germline V gene lookup returns CDR1 SGHRS and CDR2 YFSETQ. The CDR3 reads CASSFGTAMNTEAFF. CDR3 DNA: TGCGCCAGCAGCTTTGGGACAGCCATGAACACTGAAGCTTTCTTT.